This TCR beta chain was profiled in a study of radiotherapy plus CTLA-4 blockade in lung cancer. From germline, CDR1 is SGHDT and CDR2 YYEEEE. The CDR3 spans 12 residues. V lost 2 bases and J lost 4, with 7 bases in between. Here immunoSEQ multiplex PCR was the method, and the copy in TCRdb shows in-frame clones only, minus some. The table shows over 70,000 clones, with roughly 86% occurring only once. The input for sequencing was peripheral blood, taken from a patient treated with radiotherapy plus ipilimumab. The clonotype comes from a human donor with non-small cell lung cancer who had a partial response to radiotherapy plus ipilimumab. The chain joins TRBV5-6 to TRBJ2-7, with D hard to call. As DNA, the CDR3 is TGTGCCAGCAGCTTTGCGAGGTACGAGCAGTACGTC. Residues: CASSFARYEQYV.